The 4 T cell receptor beta chains below were found in one sample sequenced in a study of blood T cell repertoires in COVID-19. Data came from immunoSEQ multiplex PCR; TCRdb stores just in-frame clones and leaves some out. Among 240,000 or so clones listed, about 70% were seen once. The specimen was peripheral blood. The origin of the receptors is a woman aged 80 or over with acute or convalescent COVID-19.

The CDR3 DNA sequence: TGTGCCAGCAGCTTTAGGATTAGCGGGGGTCGGTTCATCAATGAGCAGTTCTTC. It codes for CASSFRISGGRFINEQFF. V and J are TRBV11-2 and TRBJ2-1; TRBD2 aligns across 9 bases. The CDR3 is made up of 18 amino acids. V was clipped by 3 bases and J by 6 bases; unmatched bases: 15. Germline CDR1 and CDR2: SGHAT and FQNNGV.

This clone is a singleton in its sample. The rearrangement uses TRBV5-6 and TRBJ1-2; D not resolved. V was shortened by 6 bases and J by 4 bases, with 19 bases between the two germline ends. Germline V CDR1 and CDR2: SGHDT, YYEEEE. The CDR3 loop spans 15 amino acids. The CDR3 spells CASTLVSVSSYGYTF. The CDR3 DNA reads as TGTGCCAGCACCCTTGTTTCGGTTAGCAGCTATGGCTACACCTTC.

The V gene is TRBV7-9, the J gene TRBJ2-7, with TRBD2 identical over 10 bases. This CDR3 comprises 17 residues. V shed 4 bases, J shed 0 bases, and the junction held 9 bases outside the gene matches. Germline V gene data show CDR1 as SEHNR and CDR2 as FQNEAQ (reference sequence). CDR3 sequence reads: CASSSRLAGGSSYEQYF. In nucleotides, the CDR3 is TGTGCCAGCAGCTCCCGACTAGCGGGTGGGAGCTCCTACGAGCAGTACTTC.

V and J are TRBV19 and TRBJ1-1; TRBD1 agrees at 8 bases. This CDR3 is built from 15 residues. Trimming cost V 3 bases and J 5 bases; bases outside gene matches: 8. CDR1 is LNHDA, CDR2 SQIVND, per germline (reference sequence). The CDR3 sequence: CASSIGAGGFTEAFF. CDR3 sequence (DNA): TGTGCCAGTAGTATTGGGGCAGGGGGCTTTACTGAAGCTTTCTTT.